These T cell receptor beta chains were read from a single sample in a study of blood T cell repertoires in COVID-19. The method was immunoSEQ multiplex PCR; TCRdb's version includes in-frame clones alone and lacks a portion of them. The sample carries nearly 350,000 clones, over 75% recorded once. Sequencing input: PBMCs or T cells enriched from blood (not recorded which). These receptors were taken from a woman aged 25 to 45 who had recovered from COVID-19. The CDR3 runs from the conserved cysteine through the conserved F or W. The D gene is left open where the match is weak. Not all rows give a size; the values are once, few, many and, for expanded clones, a class.

clone size: once; J gene: TRBJ1-4; V gene: TRBV24-1; D gene: NA; CDR3 protein: CATPRGGDEKLFF; CDR3 DNA: TGTGCCACCCCCCGGGGGGGCGATGAAAAACTGTTTTTT
clone size: NA; J gene: TRBJ2-5; V gene: TRBV18; D gene: NA; CDR3 protein: CASSPNLAWEETQYF; CDR3 DNA: TGTGCCAGCTCACCTAATCTAGCTTGGGAAGAGACCCAGTACTTC
clone size: NA; J gene: TRBJ2-3; V gene: TRBV2; D gene: TRBD2; CDR3 protein: CASKRTSGGPTDTQYF; CDR3 DNA: TGTGCCAGCAAGCGGACTAGCGGGGGACCAACAGATACGCAGTATTTT
clone size: once; J gene: TRBJ2-5; V gene: TRBV6-1; D gene: NA; CDR3 protein: CASSELIGVRQETQYF; CDR3 DNA: TGTGCCAGCAGTGAGTTAATAGGGGTCCGGCAAGAGACCCAGTACTTC
clone size: NA; J gene: TRBJ2-3; V gene: TRBV5-1; D gene: TRBD2; CDR3 protein: CASRGQRGAGGTDTQYF; CDR3 DNA: TGCGCCAGCAGGGGTCAGCGGGGGGCCGGGGGCACAGATACGCAGTATTTT
clone size: NA; J gene: TRBJ1-6; V gene: TRBV6-5; D gene: TRBD1; CDR3 protein: CASRGDSSLHF; CDR3 DNA: TGTGCCAGCAGGGGGGACAGCTCCCTCCACTTT
clone size: NA; J gene: TRBJ2-3; V gene: TRBV7-7; D gene: TRBD1; CDR3 protein: CASSISPTGSTDTQYF; CDR3 DNA: TGTGCCAGCAGCATTTCTCCGACAGGGAGCACAGATACGCAGTATTTT
clone size: NA; J gene: TRBJ2-7; V gene: TRBV3-1/TRBV3-2; D gene: NA; CDR3 protein: CASSQGQAYEQYF; CDR3 DNA: TGTGCCAGCAGCCAAGGCCAGGCCTACGAGCAGTACTTC
clone size: NA; J gene: TRBJ1-1; V gene: TRBV2; D gene: NA; CDR3 protein: CASNLEGRDVEAFF; CDR3 DNA: TGTGCCAGCAATTTGGAGGGTCGAGACGTAGAAGCTTTCTTT
clone size: few; J gene: TRBJ1-2; V gene: TRBV14; D gene: NA; CDR3 protein: CASSRGQNYGYTF; CDR3 DNA: TGTGCCAGCAGCAGGGGACAAAACTATGGCTACACCTTC
clone size: NA; J gene: TRBJ2-5; V gene: TRBV3-1/TRBV3-2; D gene: NA; CDR3 protein: CASSQDRVKTQYF; CDR3 DNA: TGTGCCAGCAGCCAAGACAGGGTTAAGACCCAGTACTTC
clone size: NA; J gene: TRBJ1-2; V gene: TRBV29-1; D gene: NA; CDR3 protein: CSVAPPDGRVKGYTF; CDR3 DNA: TGCAGCGTTGCTCCCCCTGATGGGCGAGTAAAGGGCTACACCTTC
clone size: once; J gene: TRBJ1-5; V gene: TRBV11-3; D gene: NA; CDR3 protein: CASSLVMRGRRPQHF; CDR3 DNA: TGTGCCAGCAGCTTAGTCATGCGGGGTCGCCGGCCCCAGCATTTT
clone size: many; J gene: TRBJ2-2; V gene: TRBV7-7; D gene: TRBD1; CDR3 protein: CASSLERTGSDTGELFF; CDR3 DNA: TGTGCCAGCAGCTTAGAACGGACAGGGTCTGACACCGGGGAGCTGTTTTTT
clone size: NA; J gene: TRBJ2-1; V gene: TRBV5-6; D gene: NA; CDR3 protein: CASSPQYNEQFF; CDR3 DNA: TGTGCCAGCAGCCCGCAGTACAATGAGCAGTTCTTC
clone size: NA; J gene: TRBJ1-5; V gene: TRBV20-1; D gene: TRBD1; CDR3 protein: CSASRQGNDGNQPQHF; CDR3 DNA: TGCAGTGCTAGTAGACAGGGGAATGATGGCAATCAGCCCCAGCATTTT
clone size: once; J gene: TRBJ2-3; V gene: TRBV28; D gene: TRBD2; CDR3 protein: CASSYSGLAGENPADTQYF; CDR3 DNA: TGTGCCAGCAGTTACTCGGGGCTAGCGGGGGAAAACCCCGCAGATACGCAGTATTTT
clone size: NA; J gene: TRBJ1-6; V gene: TRBV12-3/TRBV12-4; D gene: NA; CDR3 protein: CASSLAYSPLHF; CDR3 DNA: TGTGCCAGCAGTTTAGCCTATTCACCCCTCCACTTT
clone size: NA; J gene: TRBJ1-2; V gene: TRBV28; D gene: TRBD1; CDR3 protein: CASSFLDRGLFYGYTF; CDR3 DNA: TGTGCCAGCAGTTTCTTAGACAGGGGGCTCTTCTATGGCTACACCTTC
clone size: NA; J gene: TRBJ2-1; V gene: TRBV19; D gene: NA; CDR3 protein: CASSVAGREQFF; CDR3 DNA: TGTGCCAGTAGTGTGGCGGGACGTGAGCAGTTCTTC
clone size: NA; J gene: TRBJ1-2; V gene: TRBV2; D gene: NA; CDR3 protein: CASSETGDDYGYTF; CDR3 DNA: TGTGCCAGCAGTGAAACCGGAGACGACTATGGCTACACCTTC
clone size: once; J gene: TRBJ1-1; V gene: TRBV19; D gene: TRBD1; CDR3 protein: CASSLGTVNTEAFF; CDR3 DNA: TGTGCCAGTAGCCTAGGGACAGTGAACACTGAAGCTTTCTTT
clone size: once; J gene: TRBJ2-3; V gene: TRBV5-1; D gene: TRBD1; CDR3 protein: CASSLAVARQGDTQYF; CDR3 DNA: TGCGCCAGCAGCCTGGCGGTAGCGAGACAGGGGGATACGCAGTATTTT
clone size: NA; J gene: TRBJ2-3; V gene: TRBV11-2; D gene: NA; CDR3 protein: CASSLVASTQYF; CDR3 DNA: TGTGCCAGCAGCTTAGTCGCGAGTACGCAGTATTTT
clone size: once; J gene: TRBJ1-3; V gene: TRBV2; D gene: NA; CDR3 protein: CASSEGQFSGNTIYF; CDR3 DNA: TGTGCCAGCAGTGAAGGACAGTTCTCTGGAAACACCATATATTTT
clone size: NA; J gene: TRBJ1-5; V gene: TRBV27; D gene: TRBD1; CDR3 protein: CASSSGQGNQPQHF; CDR3 DNA: TGTGCCAGCAGTTCGGGACAGGGGAATCAGCCCCAGCATTTT
clone size: NA; J gene: TRBJ1-3; V gene: TRBV28; D gene: NA; CDR3 protein: CASTAGNTIYF; CDR3 DNA: TGTGCCAGCACCGCTGGAAACACCATATATTTT
clone size: NA; J gene: TRBJ1-2; V gene: TRBV4-1; D gene: NA; CDR3 protein: CASSQDGGNFVGFTF; CDR3 DNA: TGCGCCAGCAGCCAGGACGGAGGAAATTTTGTCGGGTTTACCTTC
clone size: few; J gene: TRBJ2-7; V gene: TRBV29-1; D gene: TRBD1; CDR3 protein: CSVVTKDRNYEQYF; CDR3 DNA: TGCAGCGTAGTAACTAAGGACAGGAACTACGAGCAGTACTTC
clone size: NA; J gene: TRBJ1-1; V gene: TRBV10-3; D gene: NA; CDR3 protein: CAISADSFLNTEAFF; CDR3 DNA: TGTGCCATCAGCGCCGACAGCTTCTTGAACACTGAAGCTTTCTTT
clone size: NA; J gene: TRBJ2-1; V gene: TRBV11-2; D gene: TRBD2; CDR3 protein: CASSPANPGGGAYNEQFF; CDR3 DNA: TGTGCCAGCAGCCCTGCAAACCCAGGCGGGGGGGCCTACAATGAGCAGTTCTTC
clone size: NA; J gene: TRBJ1-2; V gene: TRBV19; D gene: NA; CDR3 protein: CASSIDSLVNYGYTF; CDR3 DNA: TGTGCCAGTAGTATAGATAGCCTCGTCAACTATGGCTACACCTTC